This TCR beta chain was recovered during a study of regulatory T cells in long-lasting Graves disease. At least ten counts were recorded for this clonotype. Its antigen is currently unknown. Indicated time point: newly diagnosed GD, antithyroid drugs for less than 3 months. PBMC RNA served as the TCR library source. Points from the study as a whole: New patients shared fewer public clonotypes (roughly 1,000) than persistent patients did (around 3,000).

To make TCR beta libraries, researchers used iRepertoire HTBI primers and Arm-PCR of CDR3 regions. From the multiplex PCR reads, TCRdb called clonotypes with MiXCR, one entry per CDR3 protein. The sample carries 400,000 to 500,000 distinct CDR3 sequences, 16% recorded once. This sample was also put to use in a study of T cells in Graves' hyperthyroidism and ophthalmopathy. Per that study: First-round RT-PCR targeting the TCR CDR3 was performed with the HTBI primer set.

This sequence was found in a woman aged 18-29 years with Graves disease. Here the sequenced sample was peripheral blood mononuclear cells (PBMCs), taken at new diagnosis, from a patient treated with antithyroid drugs.

CDR3 DNA sequence: TGTGCCAGCAGCTTTTTGCCGGGACAGGGGAATCAAGAGACCCAGTACTTC. Protein sequence: CASSFLPGQGNQETQYF. V is TRBV7-2 and J is TRBJ2-5; 10 bases are shared with TRBD1. With V trimmed by 3 bases and J by 2 bases, 9 bases remained unmatched. The CDR3 is 17 residues long. Looked up from germline, CDR1 is SGHTA and CDR2 is FQGNSA.